These T cell receptor beta chains were read from a single sample in a study of cytomegalovirus exposure and HLA in healthy donors. Clones were sequenced by immunoSEQ multiplex PCR, and TCRdb holds only the in-frame ones, with some missing. Counted here are around 80,000 clones, about 68% occurring once; the ten biggest clones make up about 9.1%. The sample taken for sequencing was PBMCs. These receptors were taken from a man in his forties or fifties in good health and CMV-seropositive. Each CDR3 is given with its conserved first and last residue. A D gene is named only where the DNA matches it firmly. Size values are once, few and many counts, or a class for expanded clones, and some rows have none.

v_call: TRBV4-1; j_call: TRBJ2-7; clone_size: NA; d_call: TRBD1; cdr3_nt: TGCGCCAGCAGCGCCCAAGCGGGACAGGGGATGTACGAGCAGTACTTC; cdr3_aa: CASSAQAGQGMYEQYF
v_call: TRBV4-2; j_call: TRBJ2-3; clone_size: NA; d_call: TRBD2; cdr3_nt: TGTGCCAGCAGCCAAGATCGGCGGGGGGGGACAGATACGCAGTATTTT; cdr3_aa: CASSQDRRGGTDTQYF
v_call: TRBV5-1; j_call: TRBJ1-1; clone_size: once; d_call: TRBD1; cdr3_nt: TGCGCCAGCAGCTTGGGGGGGACAGGGAACACTGAAGCTTTCTTT; cdr3_aa: CASSLGGTGNTEAFF
v_call: TRBV2; j_call: TRBJ2-5; clone_size: once; d_call: TRBD1; cdr3_nt: TGTGCCAGTGGCCCCCGGAACAGGGGTCAAGAGACCCAGTACTTC; cdr3_aa: CASGPRNRGQETQYF
v_call: TRBV19; j_call: TRBJ2-5; clone_size: NA; d_call: TRBD1; cdr3_nt: TGTGCCAGTAGTATTCTTTCCCCGGCAGGGGGCGCGGAGACCCAGTACTTC; cdr3_aa: CASSILSPAGGAETQYF
v_call: TRBV6-4; j_call: TRBJ2-1; clone_size: NA; d_call: TRBD2; cdr3_nt: TGTGCCAGCAGTGCCATGACTAGCGGGGGATACAATGAGCAGTTCTTC; cdr3_aa: CASSAMTSGGYNEQFF
v_call: TRBV7-2; j_call: TRBJ2-3; clone_size: once; d_call: TRBD2; cdr3_nt: TGTGCCAGCAGCCGCTACGAAGCGGGGGTTTTACCAGATACGCAGTATTTT; cdr3_aa: CASSRYEAGVLPDTQYF
v_call: TRBV2; j_call: TRBJ2-3; clone_size: NA; d_call: NA; cdr3_nt: TGTGCCAGCAGTAGGCAGGGGGGAGATACGCAGTATTTT; cdr3_aa: CASSRQGGDTQYF
v_call: TRBV5-1; j_call: TRBJ2-7; clone_size: NA; d_call: NA; cdr3_nt: TGCGCCAGCCAAATTACCTCACTCTCGTCCTACGAGCAGTACTTC; cdr3_aa: CASQITSLSSYEQYF
v_call: TRBV27; j_call: TRBJ1-6; clone_size: NA; d_call: NA; cdr3_nt: TGTGCCAGCAGTCCGGTCAATTCACCCCTCCACTTT; cdr3_aa: CASSPVNSPLHF
v_call: TRBV7-6; j_call: TRBJ2-2; clone_size: few; d_call: NA; cdr3_nt: TGTGCCAGCAGTCAACTCTCAGGGAACACCGGGGAGCTGTTTTTT; cdr3_aa: CASSQLSGNTGELFF
v_call: TRBV30; j_call: TRBJ1-6; clone_size: NA; d_call: NA; cdr3_nt: TGTGCCTGGAGTCCCTCGGCAGGGAATAATTCACCCCTCCACTTT; cdr3_aa: CAWSPSAGNNSPLHF
v_call: TRBV7-2; j_call: TRBJ1-1; clone_size: NA; d_call: NA; cdr3_nt: TGTGCCAGCAGCTCCTCGGGGGGCGCGTTGTCTGAAGCTTTCTTT; cdr3_aa: CASSSSGGALSEAFF
v_call: TRBV7-8; j_call: TRBJ1-2; clone_size: NA; d_call: NA; cdr3_nt: TGTGCCAGCAGTTTAAGACAGATCTATGGCTACACCTTC; cdr3_aa: CASSLRQIYGYTF
v_call: TRBV10-3; j_call: TRBJ1-6; clone_size: once; d_call: NA; cdr3_nt: TGTGCCATCAGTGTAGAGCGTGAGTCACCCCTCCACTTT; cdr3_aa: CAISVERESPLHF
v_call: TRBV9; j_call: TRBJ2-2; clone_size: NA; d_call: TRBD2; cdr3_nt: TGTGCCAGCACCCCTTCCCCCGGGACTAGGAGCACCGGGGAGCTGTTTTTT; cdr3_aa: CASTPSPGTRSTGELFF
v_call: TRBV6-1; j_call: TRBJ2-1; clone_size: NA; d_call: TRBD2; cdr3_nt: TGTGCCAGCAGTGAAGCGGGAGGGTACAATGAGCAGTTCTTC; cdr3_aa: CASSEAGGYNEQFF
v_call: TRBV5-8; j_call: TRBJ2-3; clone_size: NA; d_call: NA; cdr3_nt: TGTGCCAGCAGCCCCAGGGAATCCTTGAACACAGATACGCAGTATTTT; cdr3_aa: CASSPRESLNTDTQYF
v_call: TRBV7-9; j_call: TRBJ2-1; clone_size: NA; d_call: NA; cdr3_nt: TGTGCCAGCAGCTTACAGGGTGCGATCGATGAGCAGTTCTTC; cdr3_aa: CASSLQGAIDEQFF
v_call: TRBV2; j_call: TRBJ2-1; clone_size: NA; d_call: TRBD1; cdr3_nt: TGTGCCAGCAGCCCGTGGACAGGGTTGAAGAATGAGCAGTTCTTC; cdr3_aa: CASSPWTGLKNEQFF
v_call: TRBV4-2; j_call: TRBJ2-1; clone_size: once; d_call: NA; cdr3_nt: TGTGCCAGCAGCCAGAAGACTGTATCTGCCTCCTACAATGAGCAGTTCTTC; cdr3_aa: CASSQKTVSASYNEQFF
v_call: TRBV4-3; j_call: TRBJ1-2; clone_size: few; d_call: TRBD1; cdr3_nt: TGCGCCAGCAGCCAGGATTACAGGGGTGATAACTATGGCTACACCTTC; cdr3_aa: CASSQDYRGDNYGYTF